This TCR beta chain is from a study of T cell responses to AZD1222 COVID-19 vaccine. The CDR3 spans 17 residues. V was pared by 2 bases and J by 0 bases, with 6 bases of the junction left unmatched. Germline loops: CDR1 MNHEY, CDR2 SMNVEV (reference sequence). Data came from immunoSEQ multiplex PCR; TCRdb stores just in-frame clones and leaves some out. This sample has about 140,000 clones; approximately 90% occur once, and the top ten carry around 10%. Notes on this clone: What it binds is unknown.

Study-wide points: Unmutated regions of variants are reportedly targeted by nearly half of spike-specific TCRs. It was only after the peak T cell response that any repertoires were sampled.

The sequence derives from an adult who received the AZD1222 COVID-19 vaccine. Sample: peripheral blood, taken 28 days after the second AZD1222 dose. This chain joins TRBV27 and TRBJ2-1; 8 bases are a match to TRBD2. The chain's CDR3 is CASSLPSGHRSYNEQFF. The CDR3 DNA is TGTGCCAGCAGTTTACCTAGCGGGCACCGCTCCTACAATGAGCAGTTCTTC.